This T cell receptor (beta chain) derives from a study of siplizumab effects on memory and regulatory T cells (dated by TCRdb to between 2018 and 2020). For the study in its entirety: The study examined how the anti-CD2 antibody siplizumab affects alloreactive T-cell subsets in allogeneic mixed lymphocyte reactions built from human PBMCs.

On this clone itself: This receptor's antigen is unknown. No much larger clonotype is one base removed from it; base qualities were not supplied.

From a lookup of the germline V gene (reference sequence), CDR1 and CDR2 are MNHEY and SMNVEV. The CDR3 sequence holds 16 residues, the cysteine and phenylalanine included. Only the CDR3 part of the read is kept: 48 bases, read in frame from the first base. V is clipped by 1 base and J by 2 bases, and the sequence between their germline boundaries is 13 bases long. In three donor pairs, further sequencing was done on unstimulated CD8+ naive, CD4+ memory, CD8+ TEMRA, CD4+ naive and CD8+ effector memory subsets. Sorted unstimulated T cells and proliferating T cells recovered from mixed lymphocyte reactions were subjected to TCRbeta CDR3 sequencing. Fresh whole blood from fewer than 11 HLA-typed healthy donors was used as the source from which PBMCs were isolated. What the authors observed across the whole study: Sequences below about 10^-5 frequency were poorly captured, so only a minor fraction of alloreactive clones could be mapped to unstimulated subsets. In reactions with siplizumab, an average of 68.8% of mappable alloreactive CD4+ clones were Treg-derived, compared with roughly 27% in control reactions. Whether proliferating Tregs from siplizumab cultures were suppressive was not functionally confirmed. The cumulative frequency of alloreactive sequences that could be traced back to unstimulated CD4+ memory T cells was significantly reduced by siplizumab. About 80-97% of proliferating CD4+ or CD8+ clones could not be given a naive or memory phenotype. Unstimulated naive T cells appeared to be more diverse than memory T cells, and naive cells seemed to make a substantial contribution to the alloresponse.

Library construction relied on the immunoSEQ multiplex PCR assay. Approximately 93,000 TCR templates per sample were assayed by the deep sequencing platform. Genomic DNA extracted from sorted T cells was used for TCRbeta CDR3 sequencing. As for how the authors treated the data: Clonal analysis of TCRbeta CDR3 data was done in the R programming language. Alloreactive CD4+ and CD8+ clones were identified by comparing unstimulated samples to CFSE-low samples taken after the reaction. Regulatory or non-regulatory origin of alloreactive CD4+ clones was assigned by matching sequences to the sorted unstimulated Treg and non-Treg repertoires. Held by TCRdb, this immuneACCESS table contains in-frame sequences only and omits some clones. Under half of the omission traces to an unresolved V gene where checked; the cause of the rest is unknown. V, J and clone size were drawn from that table, and D and trimming were deduced from the DNA. Counted in this sample were 60,000 to 80,000 clones; 75% to 90% of them appeared once. The ten biggest clones cover about 3.8% of the sample.

The receptor was isolated from a human donor in good health. The chain links TRBV27 with TRBJ2-3; the D match is possibly TRBD1 or TRBD2, with 5 bases aligned in each. Input material: memory CD4+ T cells sorted from blood. Sample cell subset or site, as interpreted from the label and publication: unstimulated CD4+ memory T cells. The encoded CDR3 is CASSLWGRPNTDTQYF. The bases read TGTGCCAGCAGTTTATGGGGACGGCCCAACACAGATACGCAGTATTTT.